Each of the 29 T cell receptor beta chains below was sequenced from the same sample in a study of identical twins (TCRdb year 2016). Libraries were prepared through 5' RACE. Instrument used: Illumina HiSeq 2000. TCRdb itself trimmed the public reads at Q25 with fastp, ran MiXCR and retained productive beta chains. Identical CDR3 proteins give one entry, which carries the most common genes and DNA. In all, the sample holds 500,000 or so distinct CDR3 sequences, and roughly an eighth of those were seen once. About 1% of the sample is in the top ten clones. The sample was also reused in another study, on yellow fever vaccine responses in identical twins.

The source material was CD4+ T cells sorted from blood. The receptors were sampled from a woman younger than 35 in good health.

This clonotype has ten or more counts. The rearrangement uses TRBV12-3 or TRBV12-4 and TRBJ2-5, with D unclear. The V end lost 2 bases, the J end lost 4 bases, and 17 bases lay between the germline ends. The CDR3 is 16 residues long. CDR3 amino acids: CASSLRVSAVGETQYF. The CDR3 DNA sequence: TGTGCCAGCAGTTTAAGGGTATCGGCTGTCGGAGAGACCCAGTACTTC.

This rearrangement joins TRBV7-9 to TRBJ1-4; D gene unclear. V lost 1 base to trimming and J lost 5 bases, with 14 bases between them. Per the germline V gene, CDR1 is SEHNR and CDR2 is FQNEAQ (reference sequence). This CDR3 region has 16 residues. CDR3 coding DNA: TGTGCCAGCAGCTTAGGCATCCAGGAGACAAATGAAAAACTGTTTTTT. Translated: CASSLGIQETNEKLFF.

V usage is TRBV27 and J usage is TRBJ2-7; no definite D call. The V gene's germline CDR1 is MNHEY and CDR2 SMNVEV (reference sequence). Trimming stripped 5 bases from V and 2 bases from J, with 16 bases between. The CDR3 is 15 amino acids. CDR3 nucleotides: TGTGCCAGCAGTACCTTTTACCCAACGCCCTACGAGCAGTACTTC. It is translated as CASSTFYPTPYEQYF.

Notes on this clonotype: The junction departs from germline at one end; a sequencing error may be responsible. The rearrangement joins TRBV20-1 to TRBJ2-7; D ambiguous. The CDR3 has 16 residues. The germline V gene encodes CDR1 DFQATT and CDR2 SNEGSKA (reference sequence). The CDR3 loop reads CCARAPLRPTSYEQYF. CDR3 nucleotides: TGCTGTGCTAGAGCGCCACTCCGACCCACCTCCTACGAGCAGTACTTC.

This clonotype turned up a few times. V and J are TRBV3-1 and TRBJ2-1; tentatively, D is TRBD1 or TRBD2 (5 bases each). The CDR3 is 17 amino acids. Per the germline V gene, CDR1 is LGHDT and CDR2 is YNNKEL (reference sequence). The V gene lost 1 base and the J gene lost 7 bases, with 20 bases spanning the gap. In nucleotides, the CDR3 is TGTGCCAGCAGCCAAGGGGTACAGGTTGCGCGCGGGAATGAGCAGTTCTTC. This codes for CASSQGVQVARGNEQFF.

The gene calls are TRBV7-3 and TRBJ2-2; D possibly corresponds to TRBD2 (5 bases). The V end was cut by 1 base, the J end by 4 bases, with 25 bases between. Germline CDR1 is SGHTA and CDR2 is FQGTGA. The CDR3 runs 20 residues. DNA for the CDR3: TGTGCCAGCAGCTTAAAACCCCCTGGGGTAGCTTCGGGGAGCACCGGGGAGCTGTTTTTT. It codes for CASSLKPPGVASGSTGELFF.

V is TRBV10-3 and J is TRBJ2-5; weak D call: TRBD2 (6 bases). Germline V gene lookup returns CDR1 ENHRY and CDR2 SYGVKD. This CDR3 has 14 residues. V lost 0 bases and J 6 bases, leaving 11 bases between the germline ends. The DNA of the CDR3 is TGTGCCATCAGTGAGTCAGCGGGCCGGAAGACCCAGTACTTC. Amino acid sequence: CAISESAGRKTQYF.

This chain connects TRBV28 to TRBJ2-1; 10 bases are a match to TRBD1. The trim removed 7 bases at V and 6 bases at J, leaving 12 bases unmatched. The germline V gene encodes CDR1 MDHEN and CDR2 SYDVKM. The CDR3 has 16 amino acids. The CDR3 bases are TGTGCCAGCAAACCCACCTCCGGGACAGGGGTCAATGAGCAGTTCTTC. Translation gives CASKPTSGTGVNEQFF.

This clonotype has ten or more counts. The chain has TRBV7-8 and TRBJ2-3; no clear D gene. CDR1 is SGHVS, CDR2 FQNEAQ, per germline. Trimming stripped 5 bases from V and 2 bases from J, with 2 bases between. CDR3 length: 11 amino acids. CDR3 sequence reads: CASSLTDTQYF. The CDR3 DNA reads TGTGCCAGCAGCCTCACAGATACGCAGTATTTT.

The genes are TRBV20-1 and TRBJ1-3; D might be TRBD1 (6 bases). V was clipped by 6 bases and J by 0 bases, with 12 bases between them. CDR1 is DFQATT, CDR2 SNEGSKA, per germline (reference sequence). There are 14 residues in the CDR3. This chain's CDR3 is CSAGTLSSGNTIYF. Written as DNA, the CDR3 is TGCAGTGCCGGGACACTGAGCTCTGGAAACACCATATATTTT.

The genes are TRBV5-6 and TRBJ2-3; D might be TRBD2 (6 bases). This CDR3 contains 14 residues. The germline V gene encodes CDR1 SGHDT and CDR2 YYEEEE. V lost 6 bases to trimming and J lost 3 bases, with 14 bases between them. The chain's CDR3 is CASKSGWKTDTQYF. CDR3 sequence (DNA): TGTGCCAGCAAGAGCGGGTGGAAGACAGATACGCAGTATTTT.

The gene calls are TRBV18 and TRBJ2-5; TRBD1 aligns across 7 bases. With 3 bases clipped from V and 4 bases from J, the junction kept 8 bases outside the gene matches. The CDR3 is 15 residues long. Germline CDR1 and CDR2: KGHSH and LQKENI. This CDR3 reads CASSPQTGIGETQYF. The DNA of the CDR3 is TGTGCCAGCTCACCGCAGACAGGGATTGGAGAGACCCAGTACTTC.

The sample holds a few counts of this clonotype. This chain connects TRBV20-1 to TRBJ2-5; D is undetermined. Per the germline V gene, CDR1 is DFQATT and CDR2 is SNEGSKA (reference sequence). This CDR3 contains 14 residues. With 3 bases removed from V and 0 bases from J, the gap between germline ends came to 11 bases. The CDR3 nucleotides read TGCAGTGCTAGGGACCTTTTGTACCAAGAGACCCAGTACTTC. The encoded protein is CSARDLLYQETQYF.

The chain employs TRBV6-2 or TRBV6-3 and TRBJ2-1; 8 bases are a match to TRBD1. The CDR3 contains 14 residues. J gave up 8 bases and V 7 bases, and 10 bases lay outside the gene matches. CDR1 MNHEY and CDR2 SVGEGT come from the germline V gene. As DNA, the CDR3 is TGTGCCAGCACCCTCTGGACAGGGTCGGATGAGCAGTTCTTC. Its protein is CASTLWTGSDEQFF.

The genes are TRBV3-1 and TRBJ1-1; possibly TRBD1 for D (5 bases). The CDR3 sequence is 16 residues long. V shed 5 bases and J shed 0 bases, with 16 bases lying between them. Germline loops: CDR1 LGHDT, CDR2 YNNKEL (reference sequence). The CDR3 spells CASSLRVGRMNTEAFF. The CDR3 DNA reads TGTGCCAGCAGCTTGCGGGTGGGACGCATGAACACTGAAGCTTTCTTT.

CDR3 residues: CAPRAYEQYF. CDR3 in DNA: TGTGCCCCCCGGGCCTACGAGCAGTACTTC. The chain combines TRBV21-1 with TRBJ2-7; the table's D call, TRBD1, has no DNA check behind it. TRBV21-1 is tagged as a pseudogene. The length of the CDR3 is 10 residues.

At least ten counts were recorded for this clonotype. The rearrangement joins TRBV5-1 to TRBJ2-2; the match to TRBD2 covers 9 bases. The CDR3 has 15 residues. V lost 2 bases, J lost 1 base, and 0 bases stayed unmatched. Per germline, CDR1 SGHRS and CDR2 YFSETQ. The CDR3 loop reads CASSFSGGNTGELFF. As DNA, the CDR3 is TGCGCCAGCAGCTTTAGCGGGGGGAACACCGGGGAGCTGTTTTTT.

The V and J genes are TRBV28 and TRBJ2-2; 10 nucleotides line up with TRBD2. Germline V gene sequence: CDR1 MDHEN, CDR2 SYDVKM. The CDR3 has 13 amino acids. Trimming took 10 bases from V and 7 from J; bases not matched to a gene: 6. The CDR3 DNA follows: TGTGCCACTGGGACTAGCGTTCACGGGGAGCTGTTTTTT. Translated: CATGTSVHGELFF. The full variable domain, in which reference TRBV28 and TRBJ2-2 provide the parts outside the CDR3, is DVKVTQSSRYLVKRTGEKVFLECVQDMDHENMFWYRQDPGLGLRLIYFSYDVKMKEKGDIPEGYSVSREKKERFSLILESASTNQTSMYLCATGTSVHGELFFGEGSRLTVL.

This clonotype was counted only a few times. The rearrangement links TRBV27 to TRBJ2-7; maybe TRBD1 (5 bases). The germline CDR1 and CDR2 sequences are MNHEY and SMNVEV (reference sequence). V was pared by 5 bases and J by 1 base, with 15 bases between. There are 15 residues in the CDR3. The CDR3 DNA sequence: TGTGCCAGCAGTCAGATGACAGTATCATCCTACGAGCAGTACTTC. This gives the protein CASSQMTVSSYEQYF.

This clonotype was seen repeatedly, ten times or more. V gene TRBV20-1 combines with J gene TRBJ2-1; unclear D gene. The germline V gene has CDR1 DFQATT and CDR2 SNEGSKA (reference sequence). This CDR3 has 16 residues. Trimming shortened V by 3 bases and J by 6 bases, and 21 bases separated the two germline ends. In DNA form, the CDR3 reads TGCAGTGCTAGTAGGCCCATTCTCGCGCACACCAATGAGCAGTTCTTC. Protein: CSASRPILAHTNEQFF.

This sequence joins TRBV5-1 and TRBJ2-3, with 9 bases that match TRBD2. Germline trimming cut 1 base from V and 5 bases from J; bases unmatched to any gene: 8. CDR1 is SGHRS and CDR2 is YFSETQ in the germline V gene. This CDR3 comprises 16 residues. The CDR3 nucleotides read TGCGCCAGCAGCTTGCCATTAGCGGGAGTAGGAGATACGCAGTATTTT. Translated: CASSLPLAGVGDTQYF. Full variable domain (outside the CDR3, taken from reference TRBV5-1 and TRBJ2-3): KAGVTQTPRYLIKTRGQQVTLSCSPISGHRSVSWYQQTPGQGLQFLFEYFSETQRNKGNFPGRFSGRQFSNSRSEMNVSTLELGDSALYLCASSLPLAGVGDTQYFGPGTRLTVL.

The V call is TRBV24-1, the J call TRBJ2-1; 11 bases are a match to TRBD1. The CDR3 runs to 16 residues. The trim removed 2 bases at V and 6 bases at J, leaving 5 bases unmatched. CDR1 KGHDR and CDR2 SFDVKD come from the germline V gene. CDR3 nucleotide sequence: TGTGCCACCAGTGATTATGGACAGGGGGCTGGCAATGAGCAGTTCTTC. It translates to CATSDYGQGAGNEQFF.

The chain joins TRBV28 to TRBJ2-1, with TRBD2 matching over 8 bases. The V gene's germline CDR1 is MDHEN and CDR2 SYDVKM. J was trimmed by 5 bases and V by 4 bases; bases with no gene match: 7. This CDR3 comprises 15 residues. The CDR3 is CASSSPGLGDNEQFF. The CDR3 DNA is TGTGCCAGCAGTTCACCGGGACTAGGGGACAATGAGCAGTTCTTC. Full variable domain (outside the CDR3, taken from reference TRBV28 and TRBJ2-1): DVKVTQSSRYLVKRTGEKVFLECVQDMDHENMFWYRQDPGLGLRLIYFSYDVKMKEKGDIPEGYSVSREKKERFSLILESASTNQTSMYLCASSSPGLGDNEQFFGPGTRLTVL.

The chain combines TRBV29-1 with TRBJ1-4; D is undetermined. Germline assignment: CDR1 SQVTM and CDR2 ANQGSEA. The CDR3 loop spans 14 amino acids. Trimming took 2 bases from V and 0 from J, leaving 7 bases between them. CDR3 loop: CSVESRATNEKLFF. CDR3 bases: TGCAGCGTTGAATCGAGGGCAACTAATGAAAAACTGTTTTTT.

The sample holds many counts of this clonotype. The V call is TRBV12-3 or TRBV12-4, the J call TRBJ2-5, with TRBD2 matching over 10 bases. Trimming removed 6 bases from V and 5 bases from J; junction bases left unmatched: 6. This CDR3 is built from 14 residues. The CDR3 protein is CASRRTSGGETQYF. CDR3 bases: TGTGCCAGCAGGCGGACTAGCGGTGGGGAGACCCAGTACTTC.

The chain is built from TRBV30 and TRBJ2-2; the match to TRBD1 covers 7 bases. In germline, CDR1 is GTSNPN, CDR2 SVGIG (reference sequence). Trimming took 5 bases from V and 6 from J; bases not matched to a gene: 6. This CDR3 contains 13 residues. CDR3 loop: CAWDDRVAGELFF. The CDR3 DNA reads as TGTGCCTGGGATGACAGGGTCGCCGGGGAGCTGTTTTTT.

The table lists this clonotype with many counts. V is TRBV4-1 and J is TRBJ2-2, with 7 bases fitting TRBD2. From germline, CDR1 is MGHRA and CDR2 YSYEKL. Trimming took 4 bases from V and 2 from J; bases not matched to a gene: 4. The CDR3 consists of 15 residues. The DNA for the CDR3 is TGCGCCAGCAGCCCCACTAGCGTTAACACCGGGGAGCTGTTTTTT. It yields the protein CASSPTSVNTGELFF.

The chain recombines TRBV28 with TRBJ2-7; the D is unclear. The V and J ends lost 1 base and 7 bases respectively, with 14 bases between them. The CDR3 length is 14 residues. In germline, CDR1 is MDHEN, CDR2 SYDVKM. The chain's CDR3 is CASSLSSVQPEQYF. The CDR3 DNA is TGTGCCAGCAGTTTATCCTCCGTTCAGCCGGAGCAGTACTTC.

This clonotype was counted between two and nine times. The chain has TRBV10-3 and TRBJ2-1, with 7 positions matching TRBD2. V gave up 6 bases and J gave up 6 bases; unmatched junction bases: 8. CDR3 length equals 14 residues. The V gene's germline CDR1 is ENHRY and CDR2 SYGVKD. The CDR3: CAIRESGTGNEQFF. CDR3 DNA sequence: TGTGCCATCAGGGAGAGCGGGACCGGCAATGAGCAGTTCTTC.